This TCR beta chain was found in a study of blood T cell repertoires in COVID-19. Overall study context: COVID-19 samples collected from the United States, Italy and Spain covered acute and convalescent phases. The analysed material was cDNA or gDNA that came from T cells, B-cell-depleted T cells, or PBMCs.

Only in-frame clones appear in the TCRdb table, and some are missing; sequencing was by immunoSEQ multiplex PCR. This sample has around 140,000 clones; about 76% occur once, and the top ten carry about 8%. The CDR3 is 17 amino acids. Losses at the gene ends were 1 base for V and 4 bases for J; bases not matched to a gene: 6. Germline CDR1 is KGHSH and CDR2 is LQKENI. The sequence derives from a woman in her sixties with active or convalescent COVID-19. Sample: peripheral blood. V usage is TRBV18 and J usage is TRBJ2-2, with 10 bases lining up with TRBD2. Here the CDR3 DNA reads TGTGCCAGCTCACCACTCCCTAGCGGGAGAGGCACCGGGGAGCTGTTTTTT. It is translated as CASSPLPSGRGTGELFF.